These T cell receptor beta chains were read from a single sample in a study of OX40 agonist ivuxolimab in advanced cancers. Profiling relied on immunoSEQ multiplex PCR, and the TCRdb table lists in-frame clones only, not all of them. The sample holds under 65,000 clones, roughly nine tenths seen once. The source material was CD4+ or CD8+ T cells sorted from blood, sampled in a trial of the OX40 agonist ivuxolimab. These TCRs come from an adult with an advanced solid tumor such as melanoma, head and neck, liver or kidney cancer. Both conserved end residues are part of each CDR3. Each record gives: clone size, V gene, D gene, J gene, CDR3 DNA, CDR3 protein. A D gene is named only where the DNA matches it firmly. Size is omitted from some rows. Given values are once, few, many or a class for expanded clones.

NA	TRBV5-1	NA	TRBJ1-2	TGCGCCAGCAGCTTGAACCAAGGAGAAAGCTATGGCTACACCTTC	CASSLNQGESYGYTF
NA	TRBV10-2	NA	TRBJ1-5	TGCGCCAGCAGTGAAAGACAGGATCAGCCCCAGCATTTT	CASSERQDQPQHF
NA	TRBV15	TRBD1	TRBJ2-7	TGTGCCACCAGCAGAACAGGGGGCGCAATCCCCTACGAGCAGTACTTC	CATSRTGGAIPYEQYF
NA	TRBV25-1	NA	TRBJ1-1	TGTGCCAGCACTGGGGTTGGGGGGACTGAAGCTTTCTTT	CASTGVGGTEAFF
NA	TRBV6-5	TRBD1	TRBJ1-2	TGTGCCAGCACTACCGGGGACAGTTCTAACTATGGCTACACCTTC	CASTTGDSSNYGYTF
NA	TRBV7-2	NA	TRBJ2-3	TGTGCCAGCAGCTTAACTAGCCTGAGAGATACGCAGTATTTT	CASSLTSLRDTQYF
NA	TRBV7-2	NA	TRBJ2-5	TGTGCCAGCAGCTTTGGGGACCAACGGGGGGAGACCCAGTACTTC	CASSFGDQRGETQYF
NA	TRBV7-9	NA	TRBJ1-2	TGTGCCAGCAGCTCGACAGGCGGTGGCTACACCTTC	CASSSTGGGYTF
NA	TRBV6-5	NA	TRBJ1-6	TGTGCCAGCAGTCGACAGGAGAATTCACCCCTCCACTTT	CASSRQENSPLHF
NA	TRBV7-8	NA	TRBJ1-1	TGTGCCACCCTCGGAAGGGTTGCTACTGAAGCTTTCTTT	CATLGRVATEAFF
NA	TRBV9	NA	TRBJ2-7	TGTGCCAGCAGCGGTCTAAAGGGGCAGGGGTACTACGAGCAGTACTTC	CASSGLKGQGYYEQYF
NA	TRBV15	NA	TRBJ1-2	TGTGCCACCAGTTACCTGGCTAACTATGGCTACACCTTC	CATSYLANYGYTF
NA	TRBV7-2	NA	TRBJ1-2	TGTGCCAGCAGCCCTTCAGGCTTCGGGGGCTACACCTTC	CASSPSGFGGYTF
NA	TRBV5-6	NA	TRBJ1-1	TGTGCCAGCAGCTGGGGGTTGAGGGCTGAAGCTTTCTTT	CASSWGLRAEAFF
NA	TRBV5-1	TRBD1	TRBJ1-2	TGCGCCAGCAGCGAACAGGGGAACTATGGCTACACCTTC	CASSEQGNYGYTF
NA	TRBV5-8	NA	TRBJ2-7	TGTGCCAGCAGCGACCTCCTGGGCTCGGACGAGCAGTACTTC	CASSDLLGSDEQYF
NA	TRBV5-1	NA	TRBJ1-2	TGCGCCAGCAGCACAAGGGAAAACTATGGCTACACCTTC	CASSTRENYGYTF
NA	TRBV18	NA	TRBJ1-1	TGTGCCAGCTCCCCGGGTCAACAGCCCCAGGGCACTGAAGCTTTCTTT	CASSPGQQPQGTEAFF
NA	TRBV10-3	NA	TRBJ2-7	TGTGCCACCGGCGACACGGTGGGGTTCTACGAGCAGTACTTC	CATGDTVGFYEQYF
once	TRBV5-6	NA	TRBJ1-2	TGTGCCAGCAGCCCGTTGTTCGCCTATGGCTACACCTTC	CASSPLFAYGYTF
NA	TRBV9	NA	TRBJ1-1	TGTGCCAGCAGCGTAGCTGCGGAGGGATGGGCTTTCTTT	CASSVAAEGWAFF
NA	TRBV9	NA	TRBJ2-6	TGTGCCAGCAGCGTAGCTGGGGCGCCTCTGACCAACGTCCTGACTTTC	CASSVAGAPLTNVLTF
NA	TRBV7-8	NA	TRBJ2-4	TGTGCCAGCAGCCCAAGGGGGGCTGGGGAGGGCAAAAACATTCAGTACTTC	CASSPRGAGEGKNIQYF
NA	TRBV23-1	NA	TRBJ2-6	TGCGCCAGCAGTCGGGGGACTGGGGCCAACGTCCTGACTTTC	CASSRGTGANVLTF
NA	TRBV13	TRBD1	TRBJ1-5	TGTGCCAGCAGCTTAGGGACAGGGGATCAGCCCCAGCATTTT	CASSLGTGDQPQHF